The source of this TCR beta chain is a study of blood T cells in healthy people across ages. Study-level background: About one barcoded beta molecule per two T cells was the capture yield of template switching. Study-level results: Compared with aged donors, long-lived donors showed fewer expanded clones, suggesting selection.

Those donating, healthy Caucasian individuals from Russia, were aged roughly 6 to 100. The germline V gene has CDR1 SNHLY and CDR2 FYNNEI. With V trimmed by 4 bases and J by 0 bases, 5 bases remained unmatched. The CDR3 contains 15 residues. Concerning this clonotype: The antigen is unknown.

Next came a second PCR, run for about 6 to 12 cycles, which used a sample-barcoded 5' primer along with a J-beta primer mix. Every molecule of cDNA carried a tag from a template-switch adaptor with 12 random nucleotides. Using its own MiXCR run on the 5' RACE reads, TCRdb lists one record per CDR3 protein. The sample has just over 1 million distinct CDR3 sequences, 35% to 50% seen once. Sample: blood. The chain couples TRBV2 to TRBJ2-7; 8 bases align to TRBD1. The receptor was isolated from a woman aged 55-70 years in good health. As DNA, the CDR3 is TGTGCCAGCAGTGCCGGGACAGGAGTCTCCTACGAGCAGTACTTC. Amino acid sequence: CASSAGTGVSYEQYF.